The clone carrying this TCR beta chain was seen a single time. The PCR contained 60 Vbeta and 13 Jbeta primers. Libraries were prepared by immunoSEQ multiplex PCR; TCRdb keeps only in-frame clonotypes and omits some of them. The data show roughly 100,000 clones, around two thirds seen once. This entry comes from a study of cytomegalovirus exposure and HLA in healthy donors. V lost 0 bases to trimming and J lost 13 bases; unmatched junction nucleotides: 13. Germline CDR1 is SGHDT and CDR2 is YYEEEE. This CDR3 is built from 15 residues. This chain uses TRBV5-6 with TRBJ2-1; 7 bases line up with TRBD2. This clonotype originated in a man aged 25-45 years in good health and CMV-seropositive. What was sequenced was PBMCs. DNA of the CDR3: TGTGCCAGCAGCTTGGGTCGCAGCGGGGCTTTTCCCCAGTTCTTC. Encoded protein: CASSLGRSGAFPQFF.